The 30 T cell receptor beta chains in this list originate from one sample, sequenced in a study of identical twins. TCRdb called the 5' RACE reads again in MiXCR, with one record for every CDR3 protein. Of around 490,000 distinct CDR3 sequences listed, about 20% are singletons. The same sample was also used in a study of yellow fever vaccine responses in identical twins.

The material sequenced was CD4+ T cells sorted from blood. The receptors were sampled from a woman between 18 and 29 years old in good health.

This clonotype turned up a few times. This sequence joins TRBV12-3 or TRBV12-4 and TRBJ2-5; D not certain. V dropped 7 bases and J dropped 4 bases, with 22 bases sitting between them. The CDR3 runs to 16 residues. CDR3 amino acids: CASTTFEDVGIETQYF. CDR3 nucleotides: TGTGCCAGCACCACTTTTGAAGACGTGGGGATAGAGACCCAGTACTTC.

The rearrangement joins TRBV28 to TRBJ2-1; 10 positions match TRBD2. The CDR3 contains 15 residues. Looked up from germline, CDR1 is MDHEN and CDR2 is SYDVKM. The ends lost 5 bases at V and 10 bases at J; junction bases unmatched: 11. CDR3 coding DNA: TGTGCCAGCAGTCCGGCGAGCGGGAGGGCCCGGGAGCAGTTCTTC. It translates to CASSPASGRAREQFF. The full variable domain, completed using reference TRBV28 and TRBJ2-1, is DVKVTQSSRYLVKRTGEKVFLECVQDMDHENMFWYRQDPGLGLRLIYFSYDVKMKEKGDIPEGYSVSREKKERFSLILESASTNQTSMYLCASSPASGRAREQFFGPGTRLTVL.

This clonotype showed up just a few times. V is TRBV5-1 and J is TRBJ1-2; D is undetermined. The CDR3 consists of 13 residues. V was pared by 5 bases and J by 0 bases, with 8 bases between. Per germline, CDR1 SGHRS and CDR2 YFSETQ. CDR3 sequence: CASRVSTNYGYTF. In DNA, the CDR3 is TGCGCCAGCAGGGTTAGTACTAACTATGGCTACACCTTC.

The sample holds many counts of this clonotype. The rearrangement uses TRBV7-8 and TRBJ1-2; D gene unclear. Germline V lookup: CDR1 SGHVS, CDR2 FQNEAQ. This CDR3 is built from 11 residues. With 5 bases removed from V and 3 bases from J, the gap between germline ends came to 4 bases. This CDR3 reads CASSQDYGYTF. The DNA for the CDR3 is TGTGCCAGCAGCCAGGACTATGGCTACACCTTC.

This clonotype turned up a few times. The chain joins TRBV29-1 to TRBJ2-5; a weak D match, TRBD2 (6 bases). This CDR3 is 12 amino acids long. Germline V lookup: CDR1 SQVTM, CDR2 ANQGSEA. V was pared by 3 bases and J by 5 bases, with 10 bases between. This CDR3 is CSVDTGGETQYF. The DNA of the CDR3 is TGCAGCGTTGACACTGGAGGGGAGACCCAGTACTTC.

This clonotype was recorded a few times. The chain employs TRBV5-6 and TRBJ1-5, with D perhaps TRBD1 (5 bases). CDR1 SGHDT and CDR2 YYEEEE come from the germline V gene. Trimming cost V 3 bases and J 4 bases, with 17 bases left between them. The length of the CDR3 is 16 residues. CDR3 bases: TGTGCCAGCAGCTCTAACCTGCGGGGGACTAATCAGCCCCAGCATTTT. This codes for CASSSNLRGTNQPQHF.

This clonotype was seen a few times. The J gene is TRBJ1-5, the V gene TRBV29-1, with D perhaps TRBD1 (6 bases). This CDR3 has 14 amino acids. V gave up 4 bases and J gave up 0 bases, with 10 bases separating them. Germline values: CDR1 SQVTM, CDR2 ANQGSEA. The CDR3 nucleotides read TGCAGCGTTGCAGGGGACATTAGCAATCAGCCCCAGCATTTT. Protein sequence: CSVAGDISNQPQHF.

The chain couples TRBV25-1 to TRBJ2-3, with a weak D call TRBD2 (5 bases). Trimming removed 8 bases from V and 5 bases from J, with 8 bases in between. Germline V lookup: CDR1 MGHDK, CDR2 SYGVNS. The CDR3 sequence is 11 residues long. The CDR3 coding sequence is TGTGCCAGCGGACTTCGAGATACGCAGTATTTT. It yields the protein CASGLRDTQYF.

This clonotype has more than one count but fewer than ten. The chain employs TRBV4-1 and TRBJ1-6; 7 bases are a match to TRBD1. V gave up 3 bases and J gave up 5 bases; unmatched junction bases: 4. The CDR3 has 15 residues. CDR1 is MGHRA, CDR2 YSYEKL, per germline. CDR3 coding DNA: TGCGCCAGCAGCCAGACAGACAGGGATAATTCACCCCTCCACTTT. Protein product: CASSQTDRDNSPLHF.

This clonotype was detected only a few times. The CDR3 is CASSKGNLLAGGPNEQFF. CDR3 sequence (DNA): TGTGCCAGCAGCAAAGGAAATCTTCTAGCGGGAGGACCCAATGAGCAGTTCTTC. This rearrangement joins TRBV11-2 to TRBJ2-1; 11 nucleotides align to TRBD2. Germline V CDR1 and CDR2: SGHAT, FQNNGV. With 5 bases clipped from V and 6 bases from J, the junction kept 15 bases outside the gene matches. The CDR3 contains 18 residues.

The chain couples TRBV12-3 or TRBV12-4 to TRBJ2-1; 7 positions match TRBD2. The CDR3 runs to 15 residues. J lost 4 bases, V lost 5 bases, and 8 bases had no gene match. The CDR3 spells CASSTDSGIYNEQFF. The CDR3 DNA reads as TGTGCCAGCAGTACAGACAGCGGGATATACAATGAGCAGTTCTTC.

The V and J genes are TRBV20-1 and TRBJ2-1; D may be TRBD2 (6 bases). The V end was cut by 4 bases, the J end by 8 bases, with 15 bases between. Germline assignment: CDR1 DFQATT and CDR2 SNEGSKA (reference sequence). CDR3 size: 13 residues. The CDR3 reads CSAKGTGSDEQFF. The CDR3 DNA follows: TGCAGTGCTAAGGGGACTGGATCCGATGAGCAGTTCTTC.

The sample holds a few counts of this clonotype. The chain links TRBV12-3 or TRBV12-4 to TRBJ2-3; D is uncertain. V lost 6 bases, J lost 6 bases, and 10 bases lay in between. This CDR3 is 12 amino acids long. The CDR3 DNA sequence: TGTGCCAGCAGACACTTTAGCGATACGCAGTATTTT. This codes for CASRHFSDTQYF.

This clonotype appeared a single time. CDR3 in amino acids: CASTSPRRQTYEQYV. CDR3 bases: TGTGCCAGCACCAGCCCAAGGCGGCAGACCTACGAGCAGTACGTC. V usage is TRBV28 and J usage is TRBJ2-7; D gene ambiguous. CDR1 and CDR2 (germline): MDHEN, SYDVKM. V was trimmed by 7 bases and J by 2 bases, leaving 18 bases between them. This CDR3 has 15 residues.

This clonotype was picked up a small number of times. The rearrangement uses TRBV29-1 and TRBJ2-1, with TRBD2 matching over 10 bases. The CDR3 is made up of 15 amino acids. Germline V CDR1 and CDR2: SQVTM, ANQGSEA. J gave up 0 bases and V 5 bases, and 4 bases lay outside the gene matches. The CDR3 sequence is CSVTSGVSSYNEQFF. The CDR3 nucleotides read TGCAGCGTTACTAGCGGGGTGAGCTCCTACAATGAGCAGTTCTTC.

In its sample, this clonotype was seen a few times. The gene calls are TRBV5-1 and TRBJ1-6; D may be TRBD1 (5 bases). The germline CDR1 and CDR2 sequences are SGHRS and YFSETQ. Trimming left V 0 bases short and J 7 bases short, with 11 bases between. The CDR3 consists of 15 residues. The CDR3 nucleotides are TGCGCCAGCAGCTTGGGCAGGGCTTACAATTCACCCCTCCACTTT. Its translation is CASSLGRAYNSPLHF.

This sequence joins TRBV19 and TRBJ2-3, with 7 bases lining up with TRBD2. The V segment lost 7 bases and the J segment 1 base; nucleotides outside the gene matches: 11. This CDR3 contains 16 residues. The V gene's germline CDR1 is LNHDA and CDR2 SQIVND (reference sequence). The CDR3 here is CASTPKAGSGTDTQYF. As DNA, the CDR3 is TGTGCCAGTACCCCGAAAGCGGGAAGCGGCACAGATACGCAGTATTTT.

This clonotype was found a few times. V usage is TRBV20-1 and J usage is TRBJ2-1; tentatively, D is TRBD2 (6 bases). The V end lost 5 bases, the J end lost 0 bases, and 11 bases lay between the germline ends. This CDR3 has 14 residues. CDR1 DFQATT and CDR2 SNEGSKA come from the germline V gene (reference sequence). In nucleotides, the CDR3 is TGCAGTGCTGATGGGAGGAGCTCCTACAATGAGCAGTTCTTC. Translated: CSADGRSSYNEQFF.

This clonotype was detected only a few times. The rearrangement links TRBV5-5 to TRBJ2-1; 11 bases map to TRBD2. The CDR3 covers 16 residues. Germline-derived CDR1 and CDR2 are SGHKS and YYEKEE (reference sequence). Losses at the gene ends were 2 bases for V and 4 bases for J; bases not matched to a gene: 5. The CDR3 here is CASSFPGTSGYNEQFF. The CDR3 DNA reads as TGTGCCAGCAGCTTCCCGGGGACTAGCGGATACAATGAGCAGTTCTTC.

The J gene is TRBJ2-2, the V gene TRBV5-1, with a tentative D call TRBD2 (5 bases). This CDR3 is built from 14 residues. CDR1 is SGHRS and CDR2 is YFSETQ in the germline V gene. V was clipped by 1 base and J by 4 bases, with 8 bases between them. For the CDR3, the DNA is TGCGCCAGCAGCTTGCCGGGATCCACCGGGGAGCTGTTTTTT. Its translation: CASSLPGSTGELFF.

Here the CDR3 DNA reads TGCGCCAGCAGTGAGTCCAGACATTATGGCTACACCTTC. It encodes CASSESRHYGYTF. This chain connects TRBV10-2 to TRBJ1-2; D is ambiguous. Germline CDR1 is WSHSY and CDR2 is SAAADI. The CDR3 loop spans 13 amino acids. V was shortened by 0 bases and J by 5 bases, with 7 bases between the two germline ends.

This clonotype occurred a few times. The rearrangement joins TRBV19 to TRBJ2-6, with a weak D call TRBD1 (6 bases). Trimming took 5 bases from V and 3 from J, leaving 14 bases between them. The CDR3 runs 16 residues. Germline CDR1 is LNHDA and CDR2 is SQIVND (reference sequence). This chain's CDR3 is CASSQLGAGGANVLTF. CDR3 DNA sequence: TGTGCCAGTAGTCAGCTGGGGGCAGGTGGGGCCAACGTCCTGACTTTC. Full variable domain (outside the CDR3, taken from reference TRBV19 and TRBJ2-6): DGGITQSPKYLFRKEGQNVTLSCEQNLNHDAMYWYRQDPGQGLRLIYYSQIVNDFQKGDIAEGYSVSREKKESFPLTVTSAQKNPTAFYLCASSQLGAGGANVLTFGAGSRLTVL.

Only a few counts were recorded for this clonotype. The J gene is TRBJ2-7, the V gene TRBV29-1, with TRBD1 matching 9 bases. Germline trimming cut 4 bases from V and 7 bases from J; bases unmatched to any gene: 14. The CDR3 runs to 15 residues. Germline V gene sequence: CDR1 SQVTM, CDR2 ANQGSEA. The chain's CDR3 is CSVGGDRAGRNEQYF. Here the CDR3 DNA reads TGCAGCGTTGGCGGGGACAGGGCGGGGCGGAATGAGCAGTACTTC.

This clonotype appeared a single time. This chain links TRBV2 with TRBJ1-5; 9 positions agree with TRBD1. With 3 bases clipped from V and 0 bases from J, the junction kept 12 bases outside the gene matches. This CDR3 comprises 19 residues. From germline, CDR1 is SNHLY and CDR2 FYNNEI. For the CDR3, the DNA is TGTGCCAGCAGTGAGGGGACAGGGATTGGGTTTTTTAGCAATCAGCCCCAGCATTTT. This translates into CASSEGTGIGFFSNQPQHF.

J is TRBJ2-1 and V is TRBV15; 11 bases line up with TRBD2. Unmatched junction bases numbered 10, after V lost 0 bases and J lost 6 bases. The CDR3 is made up of 18 amino acids. Germline V gene sequence: CDR1 LNHNV, CDR2 YYDKDF (reference sequence). CDR3 nucleotides: TGTGCCACCAGCAGAGACACCCTTCTAGCGGGAGGCTTCAATGAGCAGTTCTTC. It translates to CATSRDTLLAGGFNEQFF.

The chain is built from TRBV7-2 and TRBJ1-2; the match to TRBD1 covers 7 bases. The CDR3 contains 15 residues. Trimming removed 2 bases from V and 0 bases from J; junction bases left unmatched: 3. Germline CDR1 is SGHTA and CDR2 is FQGNSA. The CDR3 DNA sequence: TGTGCCAGCAGCTTAAAGGGACAGCCTAACTATGGCTACACCTTC. It translates to CASSLKGQPNYGYTF.

There are a few counts of this clonotype. The rearrangement uses TRBV15 and TRBJ2-5; a weak D match, TRBD2 (7 bases). This CDR3 has 19 residues. The germline gives CDR1 LNHNV, CDR2 YYDKDF (reference sequence). Trimming cost V 0 bases and J 4 bases, with 24 bases left between them. The CDR3 DNA sequence: TGTGCCACCAGCAGAGATCGACCCTGGCTCGGGGGGCCCAGAGAGACCCAGTACTTC. Translated, it gives CATSRDRPWLGGPRETQYF. The variable domain in full, with the rest retrieved from reference TRBV15 and TRBJ2-5, is DAMVIQNPRYQVTQFGKPVTLSCSQTLNHNVMYWYQQKSSQAPKLLFHYYDKDFNNEADTPDNFQSRRPNTSFCFLDIRSPGLGDTAMYLCATSRDRPWLGGPRETQYFGPGTRLLVL.

This rearrangement joins TRBV5-1 to TRBJ2-7, with 7 bases identical to TRBD1. After removal of 3 bases from V and 7 bases from J, the junction contained 10 bases not matched to a gene. Germline V CDR1 and CDR2: SGHRS, YFSETQ. The CDR3 is 14 residues long. The CDR3 sequence is CASSSPNRQGEQYF. In DNA form, the CDR3 reads TGCGCCAGCAGCTCGCCTAATCGACAGGGAGAGCAGTACTTC.

In its sample, this clonotype was seen a few times. V usage is TRBV24-1 and J usage is TRBJ2-3; 13 bases map to TRBD2. CDR1 is KGHDR and CDR2 is SFDVKD in the germline V gene. The CDR3 extends over 18 amino acids. V trimming: 2 bases; J trimming: 4 bases; junction bases outside the gene matches: 8. CDR3 loop: CATSDSGTSGAGPDTQYF. CDR3 coding DNA: TGTGCCACCAGTGATTCGGGGACTAGCGGGGCGGGTCCAGATACGCAGTATTTT.

This clonotype was recorded only once. The rearrangement links TRBV12-3 or TRBV12-4 to TRBJ2-1; 13 bases agree with TRBD2. This CDR3 comprises 17 residues. The CDR3, as DNA: TGTACCTGCAGTCCCAGACTAGCGGGAGGCCCTATAAATGAGCAGTTCTTC. Translating it yields CTCSPRLAGGPINEQFF.